Each of the 6 T cell receptor beta chains below was sequenced from the same sample in a study of CD8 T cells in Susac syndrome. Random hexamers primed reverse transcription of about 0.5 to 1 ug RNA. TCRdb re-analysed the immunoSEQ multiplex PCR reads in MiXCR, keeping a single row per CDR3 protein. The sample consists of 85,000 to 95,000 distinct CDR3 sequences, 85% to 95% of them appearing once. Sequencing was carried out using CD4+ T cells from PBMCs. These receptors all come from a human donor with Susac syndrome.

This chain connects TRBV5-1 to TRBJ2-2; D remains unclear. CDR1 and CDR2 (germline): SGHRS, YFSETQ. Trimming left V 0 bases short and J 3 bases short, with 6 bases between. The CDR3 has 14 residues. The CDR3 nucleotides are TGCGCCAGCAGCTTGGAACCTGACACCGGGGAGCTGTTTTTT. It codes for CASSLEPDTGELFF.

This chain uses TRBV20-1 with TRBJ1-5; D perhaps matches TRBD1 (6 bases). In germline, CDR1 is DFQATT, CDR2 SNEGSKA (reference sequence). Trimming pared 6 bases from V and 5 bases from J, leaving 14 bases between. The CDR3 is 13 amino acids. The CDR3, as DNA: TGCAGTGCGGGAGAGGGGGGCGATCAGCCCCAGCATTTT. As protein: CSAGEGGDQPQHF.

The chain couples TRBV29-1 to TRBJ1-2; perhaps TRBD1 as D (5 bases). The CDR3 has 11 amino acids. Germline values: CDR1 SQVTM, CDR2 ANQGSEA. V was pared by 3 bases and J by 8 bases, with 10 bases between. The CDR3 region has the DNA TGCAGCGTTGACGGGGCTCGAGGCTACACCTTC. It yields the protein CSVDGARGYTF.

The J gene is TRBJ2-1, the V gene TRBV20-1; D might be TRBD1 or TRBD2, each matching 5 bases. CDR3 length equals 13 residues. Trimming took 6 bases from V and 6 from J, leaving 15 bases between them. Per germline, CDR1 DFQATT and CDR2 SNEGSKA (reference sequence). The CDR3: CSAPHWGSNEQFF. The CDR3 region has the DNA TGCAGTGCCCCGCATTGGGGGTCCAATGAGCAGTTCTTC.

The chain couples TRBV30 to TRBJ1-5, with no clear D. Germline loops: CDR1 GTSNPN, CDR2 SVGIG (reference sequence). The CDR3 spans 13 residues. V lost 4 bases and J 0 bases, leaving 7 bases between the germline ends. CDR3 amino acids: CAWMQDSNQPQHF. The CDR3 nucleotides are TGTGCCTGGATGCAGGATAGCAATCAGCCCCAGCATTTT.

The rearrangement links TRBV5-5 to TRBJ2-3; D unresolved. Looked up from germline, CDR1 is SGHKS and CDR2 is YYEKEE (reference sequence). V lost 4 bases and J 14 bases, leaving 20 bases between the germline ends. The CDR3 length is 13 residues. The CDR3 coding sequence is TGTGCCAGCAGCCCCTTTCTTTGGGAAAGGTCGTATTTT. This sequence encodes CASSPFLWERSYF.